Listed below are T cell receptor beta chains from one sample, sequenced in a study of shared clonotypes between healthy human individuals. TCRdb's table, derived via immunoSEQ multiplex PCR, lists solely in-frame clones and lacks some. The table lists a few hundred thousand clones, less than 98% of them singletons. The sample was naive CD4+ T cells sorted from blood. The receptors stem from a woman aged 30 to 39 in good health. Both conserved end residues are trimmed from each CDR3. Not all rows give a size; the values are once, few, many and, for expanded clones, a class.

TRBV30	TRBJ2-3	NA	AWTRHGLAGGRDTQY
TRBV29-1	TRBJ1-1	few	SCRVYDTEAF
TRBV28	TRBJ2-3	NA	ASSLTGTSGRDTDTQY
TRBV7-9	TRBJ1-2	NA	ASNPQTVNYGYT
TRBV5-1	TRBJ2-1	NA	ASRDASGRPSYNEQF
TRBV21-1	TRBJ1-2	NA	ASPVRVYGYT
TRBV28	TRBJ2-1	NA	ASSPPRGPYNEQF
TRBV7-2	TRBJ1-5	NA	ASSSYIDQPQH
TRBV29-1	TRBJ2-7	once	SVEFYRGYEQY
TRBV5-1	TRBJ1-5	NA	ASSLNPDSNQPQH
TRBV2	TRBJ2-3	NA	ASSRQGASDTQY
TRBV18	TRBJ2-2	NA	ASSPPSNTGELF
TRBV2	TRBJ2-1	NA	ASRGSGSSYNEQF
TRBV5-1	TRBJ1-4	NA	ASSWTGTNEKLF
TRBV7-3	TRBJ2-1	NA	ASSPQRVGYNEQF
TRBV21-1	TRBJ1-6	NA	ASSRTGGGSPLH
TRBV5-1	TRBJ2-3	NA	ASTESLTDTQY
TRBV9	TRBJ2-5	NA	ASSVGQPKGETQY
TRBV11-3	TRBJ2-1	NA	ASSPGQGSYNEQF
TRBV10-3	TRBJ2-7	NA	AISDLGNDYEQY
TRBV6-4	TRBJ1-1	NA	ASSVVPTGYTEAF
TRBV28	TRBJ2-7	NA	ASSGTSGSYEQY
TRBV7-6	TRBJ2-5	NA	ASSLGQREEQY
TRBV30	TRBJ1-4	NA	AWARQGVSLSNEKLF
TRBV5-1	TRBJ2-7	NA	ASSVGGKHSYEQY
TRBV4-1	TRBJ2-5	once	ASSQPGTGVREQY
TRBV5-1	TRBJ2-6	NA	ASSLGQGTSGANVLT
TRBV28	TRBJ1-5	NA	ASSFTGRDNQPQH
TRBV27	TRBJ1-1	NA	ASSLSIQNTEAF
TRBV6-5	TRBJ2-7	NA	ASSYSYLRGTYEQY
TRBV14	TRBJ2-5	NA	ASSRSVVETQY
TRBV6-5	TRBJ2-7	NA	ASSSAGTGNLYEQY
TRBV9	TRBJ1-2	once	ASSVAPGSGYGYT
TRBV7-9	TRBJ2-3	NA	ASELGTGSTDTQY
TRBV28	TRBJ1-2	NA	ASSAPGPASRGYT
TRBV5-1	TRBJ1-5	NA	AGVLTSSNQPQH
TRBV6-6	TRBJ2-7	NA	ASGSGRSSYEQY
TRBV5-1	TRBJ2-3	NA	ASYRDLSRTDTQY
TRBV7-9	TRBJ1-6	NA	ASSFSHRVNSPLH
TRBV18	TRBJ2-7	NA	ASSRQGTYEQY
TRBV6-4	TRBJ1-5	NA	ASSPAWGQH
TRBV7-6	TRBJ2-1	NA	ASSSQLSGRAYNEQF
TRBV19	TRBJ2-1	NA	ASSIEAGALYNEQF
TRBV6-5	TRBJ1-6	NA	ASSYSKGLNSPLH
TRBV7-3	TRBJ2-3	NA	ASSTGLDTDTQY
TRBV27	TRBJ1-1	NA	ASSFEGQGWTEAF
TRBV6-6	TRBJ2-7	once	ASSATSGFSYEQY
TRBV5-1	TRBJ1-1	NA	ASSLGGQAF
TRBV6-1	TRBJ2-6	NA	ASSEESRSGANVLT
TRBV6-6	TRBJ2-2	NA	ASSYPNRENTGELF
TRBV2	TRBJ1-1	NA	ASRLQRNTEAF
TRBV2	TRBJ2-2	NA	ASSDRAGGLNTGELF
TRBV5-1	TRBJ2-3	NA	ASSLGGTPLLTDTQY
TRBV6-1	TRBJ2-1	NA	ASSDNNEQF
TRBV2	TRBJ2-7	NA	ASSRLAALPNEQY
TRBV7-8	TRBJ2-7	NA	ASSLAVTGYDEQY
TRBV28	TRBJ2-1	NA	ASSLMARGFNRQF
TRBV19	TRBJ2-7	NA	ASSREGLGSYEQY
TRBV5-1	TRBJ2-7	NA	ASSLAARAGGPEQY
TRBV4-1	TRBJ2-7	NA	ASSRGQGYFYEQY